Given below is one TCR beta chain in context. As yet, its antigen is unknown. This sequence may be a read error, since a much larger clone differs from it by one base. Using RNA template, CDR3s of TCR alpha and beta were amplified with iRepertoire arm-PCR. For one-step reverse transcription and amplification, about 85-400 ng of tissue mRNA or PBMC total RNA was used. TCRdb passed the multiplex PCR reads through MiXCR, listing each CDR3 protein once. In the table there are about 180,000 distinct CDR3 sequences, 43% of which are singletons. The record originates from a study of glioma-infiltrating T cells. Regarding the study as a whole: Above-expected tissue-blood divergence occurred in all gliomas, most in low-grade ones.

Trimming took 7 bases from V and 10 from J; bases not matched to a gene: 13. The CDR3 loop spans 13 amino acids. Germline V CDR1 and CDR2: DFQATT, SNEGSKA (reference sequence). The chain uses TRBV20-1 and TRBJ2-1; 7 nucleotides line up with TRBD2. The sequenced sample was glioma tissue, nonneoplastic brain tissue, or PBMCs (not recorded which). The TCR originated in a human donor with low-grade glioma or glioblastoma, undergoing nonglioma brain surgery, or in good health (not recorded which). CDR3 sequence: CSVAGPLSYEQFF. The CDR3 nucleotides read TGCAGTGTAGCGGGTCCTTTATCCTACGAGCAGTTCTTC.